This T cell receptor beta chain was recorded in a study of prognosis after radiotherapy for stage I lung cancer. Germline CDR1 DFQATT, CDR2 SNEGSKA (reference sequence). With V trimmed by 1 base and J by 6 bases, 12 bases remained unmatched. The CDR3 consists of 16 residues. The TCR beta CDR3 region was amplified from genomic DNA, with two rounds of multiplex PCR being used for the amplification. Initially, in first-round PCR, primers specific to each TRBV and TRBJ gene were used. A single record per CDR3 protein comes from TCRdb applying MiXCR to the multiplex PCR reads. Among roughly 30,000 distinct CDR3 sequences, around 40% were seen once, and the ten largest hold approximately 15%. This clonotype was observed many times.

The sequence came from a donor aged 50 or older with non-small cell lung cancer. Specimen: PBMCs, collected before or after stereotactic body radiation therapy (not recorded which). V is TRBV20-1 and J is TRBJ2-1; 7 nucleotides agree with TRBD1. The CDR3 region is CSARVSTGVRSNEQFF. CDR3 bases: TGCAGTGCTAGAGTGAGTACAGGGGTAAGAAGCAATGAGCAGTTCTTC.